The entry below gives a single T cell receptor (beta chain) sequence along with its context. The data were taken from a study of PD-L1 blockade in urothelial cancer. Study summary: The analyses of blood took place 3 weeks (second dose) and 6 weeks after treatment start.

Repertoires were generated with immunoSEQ multiplex PCR, while TCRdb's copy carries only in-frame clones and drops some. The profile covers about 74,000 clones, with roughly 88% appearing a single time and approximately 4.5% taken by the ten largest. Time point noted: pretreatment peripheral blood. Sample numbers ranged from 1 to 8 per patient, encompassing pretreatment and on-treatment collections. The sequencing here drew on PBMCs, taken around atezolizumab (anti-PD-L1) treatment. This receptor was identified in a man aged 65 to 79 with urothelial cancer.

The CDR3 reads CASSSSGSPYEQYF. In DNA, the CDR3 is TGTGCCAGCAGCTCTAGCGGTTCGCCCTACGAGCAGTACTTC. The chain links TRBV7-8 to TRBJ2-7; 7 positions match TRBD2. The V segment lost 4 bases and the J segment 2 bases; nucleotides outside the gene matches: 5. The CDR3 loop spans 14 amino acids. Looked up from germline, CDR1 is SGHVS and CDR2 is FQNEAQ.